This entry lists 32 T cell receptor beta chains sequenced from one sample in a study of PD-L1 blockade in urothelial cancer. TCRdb's table, derived via immunoSEQ multiplex PCR, lists solely in-frame clones and lacks some. The table has more than 85,000 clones, roughly 84% seen once. Time point: pretreatment peripheral blood. Sequencing was performed on PBMCs, taken around atezolizumab (anti-PD-L1) treatment. The source is a man in his sixties with urothelial cancer.

This chain connects TRBV19 to TRBJ1-1; TRBD1 agrees at 7 bases. The CDR3 sequence is 14 residues long. V trimming: 5 bases; J trimming: 0 bases; junction bases outside the gene matches: 3. Germline V gene sequence: CDR1 LNHDA, CDR2 SQIVND (reference sequence). CDR3 loop: CASSWDSMNTEAFF. DNA for the CDR3: TGTGCCAGTAGTTGGGACAGCATGAACACTGAAGCTTTCTTT. Complete variable domain (other parts from reference TRBV19 and TRBJ1-1): DGGITQSPKYLFRKEGQNVTLSCEQNLNHDAMYWYRQDPGQGLRLIYYSQIVNDFQKGDIAEGYSVSREKKESFPLTVTSAQKNPTAFYLCASSWDSMNTEAFFGQGTRLTVV.

V usage is TRBV18 and J usage is TRBJ2-2; TRBD1 agrees at 9 bases. Germline trimming cut 3 bases from V and 7 bases from J; bases unmatched to any gene: 6. The CDR3 contains 15 residues. Germline V gene data show CDR1 as KGHSH and CDR2 as LQKENI. CDR3 coding DNA: TGTGCCAGCTCACCGGGACAGGGTTTCGGCGGGGAGCTGTTTTTT. Its translation: CASSPGQGFGGELFF.

The gene calls are TRBV5-1 and TRBJ2-4, with 8 nucleotides matching TRBD1. There are 16 residues in the CDR3. Per germline, CDR1 SGHRS and CDR2 YFSETQ. V lost 0 bases to trimming and J lost 1 base; unmatched junction nucleotides: 3. CDR3: CASSLGQGAAKNIQYF. The CDR3 DNA reads as TGCGCCAGCAGCTTGGGGCAGGGGGCGGCCAAAAACATTCAGTACTTC.

The chain uses TRBV5-6 and TRBJ1-5; tentative D call: TRBD1 (5 bases). From germline, CDR1 is SGHDT and CDR2 YYEEEE. V was shortened by 2 bases and J by 1 base, with 16 bases between the two germline ends. The CDR3 is 17 amino acids. CDR3 amino acids: CASSFAGGRESNQPQHF. CDR3 bases: TGTGCCAGCAGCTTCGCGGGGGGAAGGGAAAGCAATCAGCCCCAGCATTTT.

The V gene is TRBV7-6, the J gene TRBJ1-1; D may be TRBD1 (6 bases). V was clipped by 3 bases and J by 0 bases, with 8 bases between them. The CDR3 totals 14 residues. The V gene's germline CDR1 is SGHVS and CDR2 FNYEAQ. This CDR3 reads CASSFGGLNTEAFF. Here the CDR3 DNA reads TGTGCCAGCAGCTTCGGGGGGCTGAACACTGAAGCTTTCTTT.

The V gene is TRBV28, the J gene TRBJ2-3; 8 positions agree with TRBD1. The CDR3 sequence is 14 residues long. With 5 bases clipped from V and 0 bases from J, the junction kept 1 base outside the gene matches. Looked up from germline, CDR1 is MDHEN and CDR2 is SYDVKM. The CDR3 reads CASSTGGSTDTQYF. As DNA, the CDR3 is TGTGCCAGCAGTACAGGGGGAAGCACAGATACGCAGTATTTT.

This rearrangement joins TRBV19 to TRBJ2-2; D not certain. CDR3 length: 13 residues. Germline lookup yields CDR1 LNHDA and CDR2 SQIVND (reference sequence). Deletions cut 7 bases from V and 3 bases from J, with 9 bases between. The CDR3 region is CASTRLDTGELFF. The CDR3 DNA follows: TGTGCCAGTACTAGGTTGGACACCGGGGAGCTGTTTTTT. Combining the CDR3 with reference TRBV19 and TRBJ2-2 gives the whole variable domain DGGITQSPKYLFRKEGQNVTLSCEQNLNHDAMYWYRQDPGQGLRLIYYSQIVNDFQKGDIAEGYSVSREKKESFPLTVTSAQKNPTAFYLCASTRLDTGELFFGEGSRLTVL.

This chain connects TRBV4-2 to TRBJ2-5; D is possibly TRBD2 (5 bases). The CDR3 totals 13 residues. The germline CDR1 and CDR2 sequences are LGHNA and YNFKEQ. The germline V and J ends were trimmed by 2 bases and 3 bases, with 7 bases remaining between them. CDR3 residues: CASSQPGEETQYF. The CDR3 nucleotides read TGTGCCAGCAGCCAACCCGGGGAAGAGACCCAGTACTTC.

The chain carries TRBV28 and TRBJ2-7; unclear D gene. V was trimmed by 7 bases and J by 6 bases, leaving 19 bases between them. Germline lookup yields CDR1 MDHEN and CDR2 SYDVKM. The CDR3 contains 14 residues. DNA for the CDR3: TGTGCCAGCAACCAAGTCGACCAGGCCGGCGAGCAGTACTTC. Protein product: CASNQVDQAGEQYF.

CDR3 residues: CASIQGYRSGNTIYF. CDR3 coding DNA: TGTGCCAGCATTCAGGGGTATAGGTCTGGAAACACCATATATTTT. This sequence joins TRBV6-6 and TRBJ1-3; D might be TRBD1 (6 bases). V lost 7 bases to trimming and J lost 1 base, with 14 bases between them. Germline V CDR1 and CDR2: MNHNY, SVGAGI (reference sequence). The CDR3 contains 15 residues.

Of note for this clone: The junction shows a germline mismatch at one end, possibly a read error. V and J are TRBV7-7 and TRBJ2-1, with D perhaps TRBD1 or TRBD2 (6 bases each). The CDR3 is 15 amino acids. Germline CDR1 SSHAT, CDR2 FNYEAQ (reference sequence). The CDR3 region has the DNA TGTGCTAGCAGCTTAGGGGGGTCTAGCGACGGTGAGCAGTTCTTC. This gives the protein CASSLGGSSDGEQFF.

The chain carries TRBV7-9 and TRBJ2-1, with 7 bases matching TRBD2. Germline CDR1 and CDR2: SEHNR and FQNEAQ (reference sequence). Trimming removed 3 bases from V and 8 bases from J; junction bases left unmatched: 13. The CDR3 consists of 16 residues. The DNA for the CDR3 is TGTGCCAGCAGCTTCCGGGGACTACTTTTGGGCGATGAGCAGTTCTTC. Its translation: CASSFRGLLLGDEQFF.

This chain uses TRBV9 with TRBJ2-3; D gene unclear. V shed 1 base and J shed 6 bases, with 9 bases lying between them. Germline V gives CDR1 SGDLS, CDR2 YYNGEE. This CDR3 is built from 13 residues. For the CDR3, the DNA is TGTGCCAGCAGCGTACCCCCCCGGGATACGCAGTATTTT. It translates to CASSVPPRDTQYF.

The rearrangement uses TRBV28 and TRBJ1-1; D may be TRBD1 (5 bases). CDR1 and CDR2 (germline): MDHEN, SYDVKM. Trimming removed 3 bases from V and 2 bases from J, with 13 bases in between. This CDR3 spans 15 amino acids. The chain's CDR3 is CASSLHGQANTEAFF. CDR3 DNA: TGTGCCAGCAGTTTGCACGGACAAGCTAACACTGAAGCTTTCTTT.

This sequence joins TRBV11-3 and TRBJ2-3; 9 bases align to TRBD2. CDR1 SGHNT and CDR2 YENEEA come from the germline V gene. The CDR3 loop spans 15 amino acids. With V trimmed by 4 bases and J by 0 bases, 2 bases remained unmatched. The CDR3 region has the DNA TGTGCCAGCAGCTCAGGGACTAGCAGCACAGATACGCAGTATTTT. Translation: CASSSGTSSTDTQYF. Combining the CDR3 with reference TRBV11-3 and TRBJ2-3 gives the whole variable domain EAGVVQSPRYKIIEKKQPVAFWCNPISGHNTLYWYLQNLGQGPELLIRYENEEAVDDSQLPKDRFSAERLKGVDSTLKIQPAELGDSAVYLCASSSGTSSTDTQYFGPGTRLTVL.

The chain employs TRBV11-3 and TRBJ2-7, with unresolved D. CDR3 length: 14 amino acids. Germline values: CDR1 SGHNT, CDR2 YENEEA. Trimming removed 3 bases at V and 0 bases at J, with 9 bases between. The CDR3 is CASSFALNSYEQYF. The CDR3 bases are TGTGCCAGCAGCTTCGCACTGAACTCCTACGAGCAGTACTTC. The complete variable domain, with remaining parts taken from reference TRBV11-3 and TRBJ2-7, reads EAGVVQSPRYKIIEKKQPVAFWCNPISGHNTLYWYLQNLGQGPELLIRYENEEAVDDSQLPKDRFSAERLKGVDSTLKIQPAELGDSAVYLCASSFALNSYEQYFGPGTRLTVT.

The rearrangement joins TRBV6-6 to TRBJ2-3; TRBD2 agrees at 9 bases. The CDR3 extends over 16 amino acids. J was trimmed by 0 bases and V by 5 bases; bases with no gene match: 6. Germline V lookup: CDR1 MNHNY, CDR2 SVGAGI (reference sequence). The CDR3 sequence is CASSPHSGGSTDTQYF. The CDR3 coding sequence is TGTGCCAGCAGTCCTCATAGCGGGGGAAGCACAGATACGCAGTATTTT.

The chain uses TRBV18 and TRBJ2-7; 9 bases align to TRBD1. CDR3 length equals 13 residues. Germline V gives CDR1 KGHSH, CDR2 LQKENI. The trim removed 4 bases at V and 6 bases at J, leaving 4 bases unmatched. CDR3 amino acids: CASSLGTGSEQYF. CDR3 DNA sequence: TGTGCCAGCTCACTCGGGACAGGGAGCGAGCAGTACTTC.

Here the CDR3 reads CASSLGQRVGDTEAFF. Written as DNA, the CDR3 is TGTGCCAGCAGCTTAGGTCAACGGGTCGGGGACACTGAAGCTTTCTTT. V is TRBV7-2 and J is TRBJ1-1; no firm D call. Germline-derived CDR1 and CDR2 are SGHTA and FQGNSA. Between the trimmed V and J ends, which lost 1 base and 3 bases, there was a span of 15 bases. This CDR3 has 16 residues.

The rearrangement uses TRBV2 and TRBJ1-4; D not resolved. Germline V gives CDR1 SNHLY, CDR2 FYNNEI. The CDR3 is 14 amino acids. Trimming took off 2 bases at V and 4 bases at J, with 8 bases between the two ends. The CDR3 nucleotides are TGTGCCAGCAGTGAACGGGGAGTTAATGAAAAACTGTTTTTT. It codes for CASSERGVNEKLFF.

The V gene is TRBV11-3, the J gene TRBJ2-2; D gene unclear. V lost 5 bases and J lost 4, with 11 bases in between. The CDR3 length is 14 residues. Germline V CDR1 and CDR2: SGHNT, YENEEA. The CDR3: CASSLGRITGELFF. Written as DNA, the CDR3 is TGTGCCAGCAGCCTTGGCAGGATCACCGGGGAGCTGTTTTTT.

The CDR3 loop reads CASSSTGGSTDTQYF. In nucleotides, the CDR3 is TGTGCCAGCAGCTCCACCGGGGGTAGCACAGATACGCAGTATTTT. The chain has TRBV7-3 and TRBJ2-3; D perhaps matches TRBD2 (6 bases). Trimming shortened V by 4 bases and J by 0 bases, and 11 bases separated the two germline ends. CDR3 size: 15 residues. Germline V gene sequence: CDR1 SGHTA, CDR2 FQGTGA.

This chain connects TRBV14 to TRBJ2-5; D gene unclear. The length of the CDR3 is 12 residues. Trimming cost V 4 bases and J 5 bases, with 8 bases left between them. Germline-derived CDR1 and CDR2 are SGHDN and FVKESK. CDR3 residues: CASSPNLETQYF. Written as DNA, the CDR3 is TGTGCCAGCAGCCCCAACTTGGAGACCCAGTACTTC.

The CDR3 DNA follows: TGTGCCAGCAGCGCCCGGACAGGGGTCGGCTACACCTTC. Translating gives CASSARTGVGYTF. The chain is built from TRBV4-2 and TRBJ1-2; 9 bases are shared with TRBD1. The germline CDR1 and CDR2 sequences are LGHNA and YNFKEQ. The trim removed 5 bases at V and 8 bases at J, leaving 6 bases unmatched. The CDR3 is 13 residues long.

This chain uses TRBV12-5 with TRBJ1-6, with unresolved D. The CDR3 contains 11 residues. V lost 3 bases and J lost 11, with 5 bases in between. Germline V gives CDR1 LGHNT, CDR2 FRNRAP. CDR3: CASGFRTPLHF. In nucleotides, the CDR3 is TGTGCTAGTGGTTTTAGAACACCCCTCCACTTT.

This clone was counted only a few times. The chain combines TRBV18 with TRBJ2-3; D possibly corresponds to TRBD1 (5 bases). V was clipped by 6 bases and J by 0 bases, with 13 bases between them. Germline CDR1 reads KGHSH; CDR2 reads LQKENI. The CDR3 spans 15 residues. The CDR3 DNA reads TGTGCCAGCTCCCTCAACCGACAGAGCACAGATACGCAGTATTTT. Its translation: CASSLNRQSTDTQYF.

The chain carries TRBV27 and TRBJ2-3, with D perhaps TRBD2 (5 bases). Germline lookup yields CDR1 MNHEY and CDR2 SMNVEV (reference sequence). V was clipped by 6 bases and J by 2 bases, with 15 bases between them. CDR3 length: 15 residues. Here the CDR3 reads CASSRGTLPTDTQYF. The CDR3 DNA is TGTGCCAGCAGCCGGGGAACCCTCCCCACAGATACGCAGTATTTT.

V and J are TRBV6-6 and TRBJ2-3; D gene ambiguous. The CDR3 is 15 residues long. V was trimmed by 7 bases and J by 2 bases, leaving 16 bases between them. CDR1 MNHNY and CDR2 SVGAGI come from the germline V gene (reference sequence). The CDR3 nucleotides are TGTGCCAGCAATCCCCAGGCAGCCCCCACAGATACGCAGTATTTT. Its translation is CASNPQAAPTDTQYF.

The chain is built from TRBV19 and TRBJ1-5; 7 bases agree with TRBD1. The CDR3 covers 16 residues. Germline-derived CDR1 and CDR2 are LNHDA and SQIVND (reference sequence). V dropped 0 bases and J dropped 7; count of bases not matched to a gene: 9. The CDR3 is CASSIDRDYRGQPQHF. CDR3 DNA sequence: TGTGCCAGTAGTATAGATAGGGATTACAGGGGCCAGCCCCAGCATTTT.

This sequence joins TRBV11-2 and TRBJ2-7; 8 bases are a match to TRBD1. The J segment lost 2 bases and the V segment lost 4 bases, leaving 7 bases of the junction unmatched. From germline, CDR1 is SGHAT and CDR2 FQNNGV. The CDR3 length is 15 residues. The chain's CDR3 is CASSSPTGAPYEQYF. The CDR3 DNA reads as TGTGCCAGCAGCTCCCCGACAGGGGCCCCCTACGAGCAGTACTTC.

V is TRBV18 and J is TRBJ1-2; possibly TRBD1 for D (5 bases). Germline assignment: CDR1 KGHSH and CDR2 LQKENI. Trimming cost V 1 base and J 0 bases, with 9 bases left between them. The CDR3 length is 15 residues. This CDR3 reads CASSPRGTANYGYTF. CDR3 nucleotides: TGTGCCAGCTCACCACGAGGGACTGCTAACTATGGCTACACCTTC.

This clone has a single count. CDR3 bases: TGTGCCAGCAGCTTACAGCGGGGGGGCCCGGAGACCCAGTACTTC. It translates to CASSLQRGGPETQYF. The chain uses TRBV11-3 and TRBJ2-5; 10 bases agree with TRBD2. Trimming cost V 2 bases and J 5 bases; bases outside gene matches: 5. Germline assignment: CDR1 SGHNT and CDR2 YENEEA. The length of the CDR3 is 15 residues.